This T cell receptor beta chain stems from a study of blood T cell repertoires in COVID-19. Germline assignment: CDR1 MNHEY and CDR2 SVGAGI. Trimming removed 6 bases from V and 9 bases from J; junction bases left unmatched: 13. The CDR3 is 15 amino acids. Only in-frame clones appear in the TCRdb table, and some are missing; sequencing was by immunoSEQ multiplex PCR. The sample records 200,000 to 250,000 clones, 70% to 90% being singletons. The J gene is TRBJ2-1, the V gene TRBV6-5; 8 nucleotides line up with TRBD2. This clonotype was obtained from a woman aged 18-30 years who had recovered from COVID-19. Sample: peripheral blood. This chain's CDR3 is CASSITPGLAFEQFF. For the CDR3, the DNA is TGTGCCAGCAGCATTACCCCAGGACTAGCCTTTGAGCAGTTCTTC.